These 12 T cell receptor beta chains came from one sample sequenced in a study of T cells expressing NK-cell markers. No DNA is given; TCRdb re-called the 5' RACE reads and lists each CDR3 protein once. The data include about 260,000 distinct CDR3 sequences; the top ten clones carry approximately 0.39%. The sample consisted of blood T cells: a sorted CD56 or NKG2C T cell subset, CD4+ or CD8+ T cells, or bulk PBMC T cells (not recorded which). The receptors originated from a man aged 18 to 30 in good health.

The V call is TRBV11-3, the J call TRBJ2-2; absent DNA, TCRdb's TRBD1 call cannot be checked. The CDR3 sequence is 13 residues long. CDR1 and CDR2 (germline): SGHNT, YENEEA. CDR3 loop: CASRRDFTGELFF.

The chain combines TRBV12-3 or TRBV12-4 with TRBJ2-5; TCRdb's assignment of TRBD2 cannot be checked, as there is no DNA. The CDR3 extends over 13 amino acids. Here the CDR3 reads CASSSGLAAPPYF.

J is TRBJ2-5 and V is TRBV6-2 or TRBV6-3; TCRdb's D gene call, TRBD2, goes unchecked for lack of DNA. Per the germline V gene, CDR1 is MNHEY and CDR2 is SVGEGT. CDR3 size: 15 residues. The CDR3 here is CASSRTSGYQETQYF.

This chain joins TRBV3-1 and TRBJ2-2; checking the TCRdb D call of TRBD2 is not possible without DNA. This CDR3 is 16 amino acids long. Germline CDR1 LGHDT, CDR2 YNNKEL (reference sequence). This CDR3 reads CASSPLTSVNTGELFF.

The CDR3 is CSARPTSGRLSYNEQFF. The gene calls are TRBV20-1 and TRBJ2-1; as DNA is missing, the TRBD2 call by TCRdb cannot be tested. The CDR3 is 17 residues long. Per the germline V gene, CDR1 is DFQATT and CDR2 is SNEGSKA (reference sequence).

The rearrangement joins TRBV5-1 to TRBJ1-6; TCRdb gives TRBD1 as the D gene, but with no DNA this cannot be confirmed. Germline assignment: CDR1 SGHRS and CDR2 YFSETQ. CDR3 length: 13 residues. CDR3 region: CASSLGANSPLHF.

This rearrangement joins TRBV10-3 to TRBJ2-1; TCRdb names TRBD1, which stays unverified in the absence of DNA. Per germline, CDR1 ENHRY and CDR2 SYGVKD. The CDR3 has 12 amino acids. Here the CDR3 reads CAITRGGDEQFF.

The V and J genes are TRBV6-2 or TRBV6-3 and TRBJ2-1; TCRdb returns TRBD2, unconfirmable since there is no DNA. Germline V gene lookup returns CDR1 MNHEY and CDR2 SVGEGT. The CDR3 length is 11 residues. The CDR3 sequence: CASMEGLEQFF.

The chain links TRBV29-1 to TRBJ2-1; TCRdb names TRBD2, which stays unverified in the absence of DNA. The CDR3 is made up of 13 amino acids. Germline V gene lookup returns CDR1 SQVTM and CDR2 ANQGSEA. The CDR3 reads CSVERELYNEQFF.

This rearrangement joins TRBV20-1 to TRBJ2-7. CDR3 length: 11 residues. Germline V gene lookup returns CDR1 DFQATT and CDR2 SNEGSKA (reference sequence). Here the CDR3 reads CSAREDYEQYF.

The chain couples TRBV29-1 to TRBJ2-5. The V gene's germline CDR1 is SQVTM and CDR2 ANQGSEA. The CDR3 runs to 14 residues. This chain's CDR3 is CSVGERLRLETQYF.

V usage is TRBV20-1 and J usage is TRBJ2-1. This CDR3 has 14 residues. From germline, CDR1 is DFQATT and CDR2 SNEGSKA (reference sequence). The CDR3 here is CSARDRRVLDEQFF.